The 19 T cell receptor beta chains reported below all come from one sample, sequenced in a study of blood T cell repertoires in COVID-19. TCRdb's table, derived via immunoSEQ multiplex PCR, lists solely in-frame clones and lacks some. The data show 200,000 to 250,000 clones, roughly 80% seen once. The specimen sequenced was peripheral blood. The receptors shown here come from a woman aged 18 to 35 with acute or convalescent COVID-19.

The CDR3 DNA reads TGTGCCAGCAGTCCCTCGACGGGGTTTGGTGAAAAACTGTTTTTT. Protein: CASSPSTGFGEKLFF. This sequence joins TRBV5-5 and TRBJ1-4; D call uncertain. The CDR3 runs to 15 residues. The V end lost 5 bases, the J end lost 7 bases, and 18 bases lay between the germline ends. CDR1 and CDR2 from the germline V gene are SGHKS and YYEKEE (reference sequence).

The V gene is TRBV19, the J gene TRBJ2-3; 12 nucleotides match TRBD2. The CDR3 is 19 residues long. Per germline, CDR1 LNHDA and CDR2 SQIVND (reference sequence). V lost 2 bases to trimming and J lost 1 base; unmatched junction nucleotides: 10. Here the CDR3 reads CASSITRLAGGIGTDTQYF. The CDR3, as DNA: TGTGCCAGTAGTATAACCCGGCTAGCGGGAGGGATAGGCACAGATACGCAGTATTTT.

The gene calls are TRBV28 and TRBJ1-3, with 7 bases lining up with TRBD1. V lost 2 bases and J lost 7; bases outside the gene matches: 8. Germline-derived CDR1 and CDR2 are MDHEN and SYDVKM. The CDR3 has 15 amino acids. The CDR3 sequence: CASSLGGQGGNTIYF. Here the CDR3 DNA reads TGTGCCAGCAGTTTAGGGGGCCAGGGGGGCAACACCATATATTTT.

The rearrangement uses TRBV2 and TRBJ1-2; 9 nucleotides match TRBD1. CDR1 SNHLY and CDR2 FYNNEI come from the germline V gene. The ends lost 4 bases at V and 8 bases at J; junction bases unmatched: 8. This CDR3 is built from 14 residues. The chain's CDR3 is CASSAPGQGVGYTF. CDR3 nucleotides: TGTGCCAGCAGTGCACCGGGACAGGGTGTCGGCTACACCTTC.

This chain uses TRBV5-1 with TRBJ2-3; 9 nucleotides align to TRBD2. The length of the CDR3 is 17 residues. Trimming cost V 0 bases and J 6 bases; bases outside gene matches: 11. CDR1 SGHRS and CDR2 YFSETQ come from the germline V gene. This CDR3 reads CASSLAGAGGPSDTQYF. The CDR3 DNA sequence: TGCGCCAGCAGCTTGGCCGGGGCGGGAGGGCCTTCCGATACGCAGTATTTT.

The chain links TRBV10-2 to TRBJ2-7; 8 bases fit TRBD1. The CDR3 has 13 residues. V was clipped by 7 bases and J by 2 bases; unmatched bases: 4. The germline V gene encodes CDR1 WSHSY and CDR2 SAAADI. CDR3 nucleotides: TGCGCCAGCATCGGGACAGGTACCTACGAGCAGTACTTC. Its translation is CASIGTGTYEQYF.

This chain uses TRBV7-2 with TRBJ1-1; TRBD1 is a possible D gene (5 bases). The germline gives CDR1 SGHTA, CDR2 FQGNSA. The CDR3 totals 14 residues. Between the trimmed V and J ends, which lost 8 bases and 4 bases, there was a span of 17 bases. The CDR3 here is CASSGRQGSTEAFF. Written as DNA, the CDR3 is TGTGCCAGCTCAGGGAGGCAGGGAAGCACTGAAGCTTTCTTT.

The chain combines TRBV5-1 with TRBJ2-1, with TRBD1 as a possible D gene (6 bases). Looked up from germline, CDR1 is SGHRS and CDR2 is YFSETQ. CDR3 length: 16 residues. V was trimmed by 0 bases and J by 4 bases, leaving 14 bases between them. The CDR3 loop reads CASSLAGGTQYNEQFF. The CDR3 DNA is TGCGCCAGCAGCTTGGCGGGTGGGACACAATACAATGAGCAGTTCTTC.

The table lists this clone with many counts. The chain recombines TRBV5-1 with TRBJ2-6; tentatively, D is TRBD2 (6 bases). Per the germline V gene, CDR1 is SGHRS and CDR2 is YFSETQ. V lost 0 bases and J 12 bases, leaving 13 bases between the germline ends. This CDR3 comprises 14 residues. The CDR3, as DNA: TGCGCCAGCAGCTTGGGCGGGGTACGGGGCGTCCTGACTTTC. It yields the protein CASSLGGVRGVLTF.

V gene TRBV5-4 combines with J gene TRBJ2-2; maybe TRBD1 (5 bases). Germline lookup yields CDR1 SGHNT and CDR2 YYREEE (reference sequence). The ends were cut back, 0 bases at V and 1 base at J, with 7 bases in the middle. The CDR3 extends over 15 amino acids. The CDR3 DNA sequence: TGTGCCAGCAGCTTGGTTGACAGGAACACCGGGGAGCTGTTTTTT. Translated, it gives CASSLVDRNTGELFF.

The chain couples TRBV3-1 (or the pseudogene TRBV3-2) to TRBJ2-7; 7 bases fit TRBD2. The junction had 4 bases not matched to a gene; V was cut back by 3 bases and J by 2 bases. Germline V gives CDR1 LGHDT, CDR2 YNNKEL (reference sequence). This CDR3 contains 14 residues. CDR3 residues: CASSHGTKAYEQYF. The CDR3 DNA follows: TGTGCCAGCAGCCATGGGACTAAAGCCTACGAGCAGTACTTC.

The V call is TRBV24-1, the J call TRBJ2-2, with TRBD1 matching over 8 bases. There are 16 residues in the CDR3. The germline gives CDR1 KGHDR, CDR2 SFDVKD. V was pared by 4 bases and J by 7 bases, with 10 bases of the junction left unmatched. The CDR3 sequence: CATSDRDRGRGGELFF. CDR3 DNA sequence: TGTGCCACCAGTGACCGAGACAGGGGACGAGGCGGGGAGCTGTTTTTT.

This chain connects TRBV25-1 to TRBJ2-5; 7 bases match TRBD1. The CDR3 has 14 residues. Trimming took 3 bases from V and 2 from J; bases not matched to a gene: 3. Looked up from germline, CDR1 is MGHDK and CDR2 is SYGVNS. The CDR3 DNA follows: TGTGCCAGCAGTGACGGGACAGCACAAGAGACCCAGTACTTC. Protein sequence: CASSDGTAQETQYF.

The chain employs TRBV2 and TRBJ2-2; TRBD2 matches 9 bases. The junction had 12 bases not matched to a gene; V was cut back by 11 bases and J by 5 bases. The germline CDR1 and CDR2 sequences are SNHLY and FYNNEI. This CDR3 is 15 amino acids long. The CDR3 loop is CASRREGPGTGELFF. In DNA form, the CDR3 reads TGTGCCTCTCGGCGGGAGGGCCCTGGGACCGGGGAGCTGTTTTTT.

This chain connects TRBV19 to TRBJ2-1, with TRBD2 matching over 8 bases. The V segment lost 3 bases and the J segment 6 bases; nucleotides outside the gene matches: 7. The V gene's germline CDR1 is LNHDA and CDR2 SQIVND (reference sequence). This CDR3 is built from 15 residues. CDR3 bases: TGTGCCAGTAGTATGTCGGGACTAGGACTCAATGAGCAGTTCTTC. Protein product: CASSMSGLGLNEQFF.

CDR3 region: CASSFHRDRGLEGYTF. Here the CDR3 DNA reads TGTGCCAGCAGCTTTCACCGGGACAGGGGGCTTGAGGGCTACACCTTC. The chain recombines TRBV5-5 with TRBJ1-2, with 12 bases matching TRBD1. Per the germline V gene, CDR1 is SGHKS and CDR2 is YYEKEE (reference sequence). This CDR3 comprises 16 residues. After removal of 2 bases from V and 8 bases from J, the junction contained 10 bases not matched to a gene.

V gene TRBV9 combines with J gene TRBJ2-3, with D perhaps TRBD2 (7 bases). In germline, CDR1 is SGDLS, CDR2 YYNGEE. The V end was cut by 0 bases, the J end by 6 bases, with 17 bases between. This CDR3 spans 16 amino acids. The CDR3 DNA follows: TGTGCCAGCAGCGTAGCGGCTAGCGGAGGGGGGGATACGCAGTATTTT. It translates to CASSVAASGGGDTQYF.

CDR3 bases: TGTGCCAGCAGTGACTTCAGATACAAGTCCTTGAGGGAGCAGTACTTC. It codes for CASSDFRYKSLREQYF. V and J are TRBV2 and TRBJ2-7; D is unresolved. The CDR3 consists of 16 residues. Trimming took 3 bases from V and 7 from J, leaving 22 bases between them. CDR1 and CDR2 (germline): SNHLY, FYNNEI.

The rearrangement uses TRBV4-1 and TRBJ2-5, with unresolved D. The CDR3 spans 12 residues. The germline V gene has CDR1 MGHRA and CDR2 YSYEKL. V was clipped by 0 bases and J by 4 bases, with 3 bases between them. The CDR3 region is CASSQERETQYF. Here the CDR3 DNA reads TGCGCCAGCAGCCAAGAGCGAGAGACCCAGTACTTC.